A single sample gave rise to the 24 T cell receptor beta chains below, sequenced in a study of T-cell memory formation after mild COVID-19 (dated by TCRdb to the early 2020s). Libraries were constructed by 5' RACE. Instrument used: Illumina NovaSeq 6000. TCRdb reanalyzed the raw reads on its own, using fastp at Q25 for trimming and MiXCR for clone calling, and kept in-frame beta chains. For every CDR3 protein sequence, its rows merge into one entry that carries the most common genes and DNA. The sample table records about 40,000 distinct CDR3 sequences; about 6.1% of these occur just once. Jointly, the top ten make up 0.8% to 1% of the sample. Sequencing was performed on PBMCs or a T cell subset sorted from them (not recorded which). These TCRs come from an adult who had mild COVID-19 (a few samples of this study predate the infection). The sample titles of this study are shuffled in the database, so cell type and time point are left out.

The chain links TRBV7-9 to TRBJ1-2; possibly TRBD1 for D (6 bases). The CDR3 runs 14 residues. V lost 5 bases and J lost 6, with 16 bases in between. Germline V gene lookup returns CDR1 SEHNR and CDR2 FQNEAQ (reference sequence). This CDR3 reads CASSAGGGANGYTF. The CDR3, as DNA: TGTGCCAGCAGCGCCGGAGGGGGGGCGAATGGCTACACCTTC.

At least ten counts were recorded for this clonotype. This sequence joins TRBV20-1 and TRBJ2-7; TRBD1 matches at 8 bases. CDR1 is DFQATT and CDR2 is SNEGSKA in the germline V gene (reference sequence). With V trimmed by 5 bases and J by 3 bases, 6 bases remained unmatched. CDR3 size: 13 residues. The CDR3 reads CSASSGGNYEQYF. The CDR3 DNA is TGCAGTGCTTCGTCAGGGGGCAACTACGAGCAGTACTTC.

This clonotype has a count of ten or more. This chain uses TRBV7-2 with TRBJ2-7, with 9 bases that match TRBD2. CDR3 length: 18 residues. The germline gives CDR1 SGHTA, CDR2 FQGNSA. Unmatched junction bases numbered 16, after V lost 5 bases and J lost 2 bases. The CDR3 bases are TGTGCCAGCAGCCACACCATGGTTGGCGGGGGGGACCCCTACGAGCAGTACTTC. Its translation is CASSHTMVGGGDPYEQYF. Based on the CDR3 plus reference TRBV7-2 and TRBJ2-7, the full variable domain is GAGVSQSPSNKVTEKGKDVELRCDPISGHTALYWYRQSLGQGLEFLIYFQGNSAPDKSGLPSDRFSAERTGGSVSTLTIQRTQQEDSAVYLCASSHTMVGGGDPYEQYFGPGTRLTVT.

The genes are TRBV29-1 and TRBJ1-2; D gene uncertain. The length of the CDR3 is 13 residues. From germline, CDR1 is SQVTM and CDR2 ANQGSEA. Trimming shortened V by 2 bases and J by 1 base, and 8 bases separated the two germline ends. The CDR3 protein is CSVESAGNYGYTF. CDR3 bases: TGCAGCGTTGAAAGCGCGGGTAACTATGGCTACACCTTC. The variable domain in full, with the rest retrieved from reference TRBV29-1 and TRBJ1-2, is SAVISQKPSRDICQRGTSLTIQCQVDSQVTMMFWYRQQPGQSLTLIATANQGSEATYESGFVIDKFPISRPNLTFSTLTVSNMSPEDSSIYLCSVESAGNYGYTFGSGTRLTVV.

The rearrangement joins TRBV20-1 to TRBJ2-1; D is perhaps TRBD2 (5 bases). CDR3 size: 12 residues. CDR1 is DFQATT and CDR2 is SNEGSKA in the germline V gene (reference sequence). The CDR3 region has the DNA TGCAGCACTAGACGGCAATACAATGAGCAGTTCTTC. Residues: CSTRRQYNEQFF.

This chain joins TRBV12-3 or TRBV12-4 and TRBJ2-2; TRBD1 matches at 7 bases. Trimming cost V 1 base and J 4 bases; bases outside gene matches: 3. The CDR3 is 15 amino acids. The CDR3 loop is CASSLGGGSTGELFF. In nucleotides, the CDR3 is TGTGCCAGCAGTTTAGGAGGGGGCAGCACCGGGGAGCTGTTTTTT.

At least ten counts were recorded for this clonotype. J is TRBJ2-2 and V is TRBV7-9; perhaps TRBD2 as D (5 bases). The CDR3 length is 17 residues. The V gene's germline CDR1 is SEHNR and CDR2 FQNEAQ (reference sequence). V lost 5 bases and J 3 bases, leaving 19 bases between the germline ends. CDR3 sequence: CASSPRSGVRDTGELFF. CDR3 nucleotides: TGTGCCAGCAGCCCTCGGTCCGGGGTGAGGGACACCGGGGAGCTGTTTTTT.

This chain joins TRBV19 and TRBJ1-6; D unclear. V was cut by 1 base and J by 7 bases, with 5 bases left in between. The CDR3 extends over 13 amino acids. CDR1 and CDR2 from the germline V gene are LNHDA and SQIVND (reference sequence). The CDR3 nucleotides are TGTGCCAGTAGTATAGTGCCCAATTCACCCCTCCACTTT. Protein sequence: CASSIVPNSPLHF.

This clonotype was counted only a few times. The genes are TRBV30 and TRBJ1-6; D is uncertain. Germline V gives CDR1 GTSNPN, CDR2 SVGIG (reference sequence). Trimming pared 5 bases from V and 9 bases from J, leaving 14 bases between. This CDR3 is built from 13 residues. The CDR3 spells CAWDRSSGSPLHF. The CDR3 bases are TGTGCCTGGGATCGATCATCGGGTTCACCCCTCCACTTT.

The V and J genes are TRBV9 and TRBJ1-1; the D is unclear. CDR1 is SGDLS and CDR2 is YYNGEE in the germline V gene. This CDR3 spans 16 amino acids. V lost 3 bases and J lost 1, with 16 bases in between. CDR3 protein: CASSGSLDGANTEAFF. As DNA, the CDR3 is TGTGCCAGCAGCGGAAGCCTGGACGGAGCGAACACTGAAGCTTTCTTT.

This clonotype has only a few counts. The rearrangement joins TRBV2 to TRBJ2-3, with a weak D call TRBD1 (6 bases). CDR3 length: 14 amino acids. Germline CDR1 SNHLY, CDR2 FYNNEI. The ends were cut back, 5 bases at V and 4 bases at J, with 13 bases in the middle. The CDR3, as DNA: TGTGCCAGCAGTAGGGGGTCCCCCGCAGATACGCAGTATTTT. The encoded protein is CASSRGSPADTQYF.

In this sample, this clonotype turned up a few times. The gene calls are TRBV7-2 and TRBJ1-5; a possible D gene is TRBD1 (5 bases). This CDR3 is built from 15 residues. Germline CDR1 is SGHTA and CDR2 is FQGNSA. Trimming took off 2 bases at V and 2 bases at J, with 10 bases between the two ends. The CDR3 loop reads CASSLWTGGNQPQHF. For the CDR3, the DNA is TGTGCCAGCAGCTTATGGACGGGGGGCAATCAGCCCCAGCATTTT.

This clonotype has at least ten counts. The J gene is TRBJ2-5, the V gene TRBV5-1, with TRBD2 matching 10 bases. V lost 3 bases and J lost 4; bases outside the gene matches: 6. Germline V gene sequence: CDR1 SGHRS, CDR2 YFSETQ. The CDR3 covers 15 residues. CDR3 DNA: TGCGCCAGCAGCTCCAAGCGGGGGGGACGAGAGACCCAGTACTTC. Its protein product is CASSSKRGGRETQYF.

This clonotype was seen repeatedly, ten times or more. V is TRBV5-6 and J is TRBJ2-1; D is undetermined. The CDR3 has 11 amino acids. The germline V gene encodes CDR1 SGHDT and CDR2 YYEEEE. V lost 7 bases and J lost 5, with 7 bases in between. The CDR3 sequence: CASLRNNEQFF. The CDR3 bases are TGTGCCAGCCTCCGTAACAATGAGCAGTTCTTC.

The rearrangement links TRBV30 to TRBJ1-5; D ambiguous. The germline gives CDR1 GTSNPN, CDR2 SVGIG (reference sequence). The CDR3 contains 13 residues. Trimming pared 2 bases from V and 1 base from J, leaving 6 bases between. The CDR3 loop is CAWSLDSNQPQHF. In nucleotides, the CDR3 is TGTGCCTGGAGTCTGGACAGCAATCAGCCCCAGCATTTT.

In this sample, this clonotype turned up once. J is TRBJ2-7 and V is TRBV27; TRBD2 matches 7 bases. J lost 0 bases, V lost 5 bases, and 7 bases had no gene match. The V gene's germline CDR1 is MNHEY and CDR2 SMNVEV (reference sequence). The CDR3 totals 15 residues. The CDR3 bases are TGTGCCAGCAGTAAAGCGGGGCCACCCTCCTACGAGCAGTACTTC. Translated, it gives CASSKAGPPSYEQYF.

A few counts support this clonotype. This chain uses TRBV7-2 with TRBJ1-6; D not certain. The germline V and J ends were trimmed by 5 bases and 6 bases, with 20 bases remaining between them. Germline CDR1 reads SGHTA; CDR2 reads FQGNSA. The CDR3 is 17 amino acids. CDR3 bases: TGTGCCAGCAGCCCACGCCATCGGTACTCGGGTAATTCACCCCTCCACTTT. This translates into CASSPRHRYSGNSPLHF.

The chain joins TRBV9 to TRBJ2-3; 7 nucleotides agree with TRBD1. V was clipped by 3 bases and J by 0 bases; unmatched bases: 4. The length of the CDR3 is 15 residues. The germline CDR1 and CDR2 sequences are SGDLS and YYNGEE. In DNA form, the CDR3 reads TGTGCCAGCAGCGGAACAGGGGATAGCACAGATACGCAGTATTTT. It is translated as CASSGTGDSTDTQYF.

This clonotype was observed many times. The rearrangement joins TRBV27 to TRBJ2-7, with D possibly matching TRBD2 (6 bases). V gave up 8 bases and J gave up 0 bases, with 11 bases separating them. The CDR3 is 13 amino acids. CDR1 and CDR2 from the germline V gene are MNHEY and SMNVEV (reference sequence). Here the CDR3 reads CASRDGSSYEQYF. DNA for the CDR3: TGTGCCAGCCGGGACGGGAGCTCCTACGAGCAGTACTTC.

The gene calls are TRBV18 and TRBJ2-6; D might be TRBD1 (6 bases). V lost 2 bases and J lost 12, with 26 bases in between. CDR1 is KGHSH and CDR2 is LQKENI in the germline V gene. The CDR3 contains 18 residues. The CDR3 DNA sequence: TGTGCCAGCTCACCAAATCAGGGGCGCCGGATGGAAAACGGCGTCCTGACTTTC. This translates into CASSPNQGRRMENGVLTF.

The V call is TRBV11-2, the J call TRBJ2-1; D possibly corresponds to TRBD1 (6 bases). The V end was cut by 3 bases, the J end by 9 bases, with 12 bases between. Germline V lookup: CDR1 SGHAT, CDR2 FQNNGV. The CDR3 contains 13 residues. The CDR3 DNA follows: TGTGCCAGCAGCTTGAGGGGGTTAGGTGAGCAGTTCTTC. Residues: CASSLRGLGEQFF.

CDR3 nucleotides: TGCGCCAGCAGCTGGCAGGGGGCGTTGAACACTGAAGCTTTCTTT. Translating gives CASSWQGALNTEAFF. The V call is TRBV5-1, the J call TRBJ1-1; 8 bases match TRBD1. The V gene end was trimmed by 3 bases and the J gene end by 0 bases; junction bases not matched to a gene: 4. Germline CDR1 reads SGHRS; CDR2 reads YFSETQ. The CDR3 is 15 amino acids.

This clonotype was seen many times. The rearrangement uses TRBV29-1 and TRBJ1-1; 9 bases are shared with TRBD1. CDR1 is SQVTM, CDR2 ANQGSEA, per germline. The CDR3 totals 13 residues. V was clipped by 4 bases and J by 0 bases; unmatched bases: 0. CDR3 sequence reads: CSVGDRVNTEAFF. DNA for the CDR3: TGCAGCGTTGGGGACAGGGTGAACACTGAAGCTTTCTTT.

Only a few counts were recorded for this clonotype. The rearrangement uses TRBV12-3 or TRBV12-4 and TRBJ1-2, with D uncertain. There are 12 residues in the CDR3. V dropped 5 bases and J dropped 8 bases, with 12 bases sitting between them. CDR3 DNA sequence: TGTGCCAGCAGTCGCACCGGGTCCGGCTACACCTTC. This codes for CASSRTGSGYTF.